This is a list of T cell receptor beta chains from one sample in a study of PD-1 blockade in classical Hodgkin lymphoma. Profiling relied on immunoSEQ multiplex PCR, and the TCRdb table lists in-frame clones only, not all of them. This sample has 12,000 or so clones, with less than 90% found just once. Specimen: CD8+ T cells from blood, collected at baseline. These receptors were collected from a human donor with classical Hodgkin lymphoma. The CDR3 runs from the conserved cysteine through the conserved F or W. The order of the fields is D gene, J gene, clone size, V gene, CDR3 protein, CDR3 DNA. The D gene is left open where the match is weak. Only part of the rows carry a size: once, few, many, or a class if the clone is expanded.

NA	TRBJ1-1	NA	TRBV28	CASKLTANTEAFF	TGTGCCAGCAAATTGACAGCGAACACTGAAGCTTTCTTT
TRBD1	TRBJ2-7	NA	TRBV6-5	CASSPGQNYEQYF	TGTGCCAGCAGTCCGGGACAGAACTACGAGCAGTACTTC
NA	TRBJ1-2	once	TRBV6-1	CASTFWTRDGYTF	TGTGCCAGCACCTTCTGGACGCGGGATGGCTACACCTTC
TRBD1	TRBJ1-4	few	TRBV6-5	CASSGSTGALELFF	TGTGCCAGCAGTGGAAGCACAGGGGCCCTTGAACTGTTTTTT
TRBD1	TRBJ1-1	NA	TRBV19	CASSIGRGRRNTEAFF	TGTGCCAGTAGTATAGGCAGGGGGCGGCGGAACACTGAAGCTTTCTTT
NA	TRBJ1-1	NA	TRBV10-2	CASGGPSNTEAFF	TGCGCCAGCGGAGGGCCTTCAAACACTGAAGCTTTCTTT
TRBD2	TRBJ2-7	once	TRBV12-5	CASDAGGRGGYEQYF	TGTGCTAGTGATGCGGGAGGCCGGGGGGGGTACGAGCAGTACTTC
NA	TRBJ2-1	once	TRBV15	CATSRDYREIGNEQFF	TGTGCCACCAGCAGAGATTATCGGGAGATAGGCAATGAGCAGTTCTTC
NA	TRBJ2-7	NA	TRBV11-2	CASSSYRDIHEQYF	TGTGCCAGCAGCTCCTATCGGGACATCCACGAGCAGTACTTC
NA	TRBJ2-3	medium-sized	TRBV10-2	CASSENHSRGTQYF	TGCGCCAGCAGTGAGAATCACTCCAGAGGTACGCAGTATTTT
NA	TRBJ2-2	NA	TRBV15	CATSSFRTTLNTGELFF	TGTGCCACCAGCTCCTTCCGGACTACCCTAAACACCGGGGAGCTGTTTTTT
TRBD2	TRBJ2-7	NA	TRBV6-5	CASIFLTSGRNEQYF	TGTGCCAGCATCTTCCTAACTAGCGGGAGGAACGAGCAGTACTTC
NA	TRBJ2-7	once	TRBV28	CASSLFSSYEQYF	TGTGCCAGCAGTTTGTTTAGTTCCTACGAGCAGTACTTC
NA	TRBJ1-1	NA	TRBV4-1	CASSHYRGPEAFF	TGCGCCAGCAGCCATTACCGGGGGCCGGAAGCTTTCTTT
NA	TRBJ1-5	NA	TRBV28	CASSPTGLHQPQHF	TGTGCCAGCAGTCCAACAGGGCTACATCAGCCCCAGCATTTT
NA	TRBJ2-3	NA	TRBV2	CAIWTASGTDTQYF	TGTGCCATTTGGACGGCTAGCGGCACAGATACGCAGTATTTT
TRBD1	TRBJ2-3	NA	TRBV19	CASSILGTGGGKDTQYF	TGTGCCAGTAGTATCCTCGGGACAGGGGGCGGAAAGGATACGCAGTATTTT
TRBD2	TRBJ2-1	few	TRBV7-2	CASSLTSGPYNEQFF	TGTGCCAGCAGCTTGACTAGCGGGCCTTACAATGAGCAGTTCTTC
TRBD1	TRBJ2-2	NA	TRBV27	CASKSGTGDTGELFF	TGTGCCAGCAAGAGTGGGACAGGGGACACCGGGGAGCTGTTTTTT
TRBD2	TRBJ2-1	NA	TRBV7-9	CASNSGDEQFF	TGTGCCAGCAACAGCGGGGATGAGCAGTTCTTC
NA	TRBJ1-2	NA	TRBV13	CASSLDGGGGYGYTF	TGTGCCAGCAGCTTAGATGGGGGAGGCGGCTATGGCTACACCTTC
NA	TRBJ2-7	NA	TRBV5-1	CASSLTTEEQYF	TGCGCCAGCAGCTTGACGACAGAAGAGCAGTACTTC
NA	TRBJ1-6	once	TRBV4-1	CASSQFGQGNSPLHF	TGCGCCAGCAGCCAATTCGGTCAGGGTAATTCACCCCTCCACTTT
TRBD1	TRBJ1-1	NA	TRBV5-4	CASSLQGADTEAFF	TGTGCCAGCAGCTTGCAGGGGGCTGACACTGAAGCTTTCTTT
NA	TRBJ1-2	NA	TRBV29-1	CSVDLDGGYTF	TGCAGCGTTGATTTAGACGGAGGCTACACCTTC
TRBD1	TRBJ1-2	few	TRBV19	CASSAPGGASDYGYTF	TGTGCCAGTAGTGCCCCAGGGGGGGCGAGTGACTATGGCTACACCTTC
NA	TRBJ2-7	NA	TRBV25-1	CASNPGSSYEQYF	TGTGCCAGCAACCCAGGTTCCTCCTACGAGCAGTACTTC
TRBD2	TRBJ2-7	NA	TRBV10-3	CAISEPLAGGLYEQYF	TGTGCCATCAGTGAGCCCCTAGCGGGAGGACTCTACGAGCAGTACTTC
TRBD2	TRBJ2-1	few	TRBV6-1	CASSEAIFGTRVGREQFF	TGTGCCAGCAGTGAAGCGATTTTCGGGACTAGGGTCGGACGTGAGCAGTTCTTC
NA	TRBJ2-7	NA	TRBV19	CASSIGTGLDEQYF	TGTGCCAGTAGTATAGGTACAGGCTTGGACGAGCAGTACTTC
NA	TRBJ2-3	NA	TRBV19	CASSIIGGTDTQYF	TGTGCCAGTAGTATTATAGGGGGCACAGATACGCAGTATTTT
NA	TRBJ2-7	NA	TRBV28	CASSPRRVYEQYF	TGTGCCAGCAGTCCGAGGAGGGTCTACGAGCAGTACTTC
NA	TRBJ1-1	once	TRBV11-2	CASSFQSEAFF	TGTGCCAGCAGCTTTCAATCTGAAGCTTTCTTT
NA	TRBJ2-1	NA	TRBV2	CASSEAGDSYNEQFF	TGTGCCAGCAGTGAAGCGGGAGACTCCTACAATGAGCAGTTCTTC
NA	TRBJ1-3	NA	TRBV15	CATSRDRQGRRGRTGNTIYF	TGTGCCACCAGCAGAGATCGCCAGGGACGCCGGGGGCGGACAGGAAACACCATATATTTT
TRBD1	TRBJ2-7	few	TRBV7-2	CASSLAGGTGGYEQYF	TGTGCCAGCAGCTTAGCCGGTGGGACAGGGGGCTACGAGCAGTACTTC
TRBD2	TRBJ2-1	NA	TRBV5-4	CASSSTSGGYNEQFF	TGTGCCAGCAGCTCAACTAGCGGGGGTTACAATGAGCAGTTCTTC
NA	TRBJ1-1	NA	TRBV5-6	CASSLTGGEAFF	TGTGCCAGCAGCTTAACTGGGGGGGAAGCTTTCTTT
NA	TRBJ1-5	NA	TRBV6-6	CASSFSYQPQHF	TGTGCCAGCAGTTTCAGTTATCAGCCCCAGCATTTT
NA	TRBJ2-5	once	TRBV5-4	CASSLRDSQETQYF	TGTGCCAGCAGCCTCCGGGACTCCCAAGAGACCCAGTACTTC
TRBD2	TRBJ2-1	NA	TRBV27	CASSITAGGPSDEQFF	TGTGCCAGCAGTATTACAGCGGGAGGGCCCTCAGATGAGCAGTTCTTC
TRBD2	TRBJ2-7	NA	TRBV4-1	CASSPLAPAGGSSYEQYF	TGCGCCAGCAGCCCTTTGGCCCCCGCGGGAGGGTCCTCCTACGAGCAGTACTTC
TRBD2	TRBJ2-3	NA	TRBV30	CAWNLAGGVTDTQYF	TGTGCCTGGAATTTAGCGGGAGGGGTAACAGATACGCAGTATTTT
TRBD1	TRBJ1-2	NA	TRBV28	CASSSGQYYGYTF	TGTGCCAGCAGTTCGGGACAGTACTATGGCTACACCTTC
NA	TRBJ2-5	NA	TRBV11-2	CASRLYRFQETQYF	TGTGCCAGCAGGCTCTACCGGTTTCAAGAGACCCAGTACTTC
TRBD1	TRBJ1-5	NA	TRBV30	CAWSVPSGGYNQPQHF	TGTGCCTGGAGTGTACCCTCAGGGGGGTACAATCAGCCCCAGCATTTT
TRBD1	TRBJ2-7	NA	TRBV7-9	CASSRTGSDEQYF	TGTGCCAGCAGCCGGACAGGGTCGGACGAGCAGTACTTC
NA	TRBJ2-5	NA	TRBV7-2	CASSSRRSRVTAGRETQYF	TGTGCCAGCAGCTCCAGAAGGAGTAGGGTGACGGCTGGGAGGGAGACCCAGTACTTC
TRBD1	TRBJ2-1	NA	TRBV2	CASISLGTASYNEQFF	TGTGCCAGCATCTCTCTGGGGACAGCATCCTACAATGAGCAGTTCTTC